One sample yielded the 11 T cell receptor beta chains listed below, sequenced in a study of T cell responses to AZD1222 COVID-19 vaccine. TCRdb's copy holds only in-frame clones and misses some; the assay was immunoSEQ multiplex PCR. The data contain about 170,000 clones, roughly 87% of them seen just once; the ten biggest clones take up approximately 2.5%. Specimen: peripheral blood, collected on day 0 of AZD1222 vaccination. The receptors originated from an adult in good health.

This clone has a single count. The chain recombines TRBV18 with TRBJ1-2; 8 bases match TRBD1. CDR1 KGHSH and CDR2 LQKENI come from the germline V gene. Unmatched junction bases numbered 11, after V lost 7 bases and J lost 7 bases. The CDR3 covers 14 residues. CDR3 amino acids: CASFAATGVGGYTF. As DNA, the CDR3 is TGTGCCAGCTTCGCCGCGACAGGGGTGGGTGGCTACACCTTC.

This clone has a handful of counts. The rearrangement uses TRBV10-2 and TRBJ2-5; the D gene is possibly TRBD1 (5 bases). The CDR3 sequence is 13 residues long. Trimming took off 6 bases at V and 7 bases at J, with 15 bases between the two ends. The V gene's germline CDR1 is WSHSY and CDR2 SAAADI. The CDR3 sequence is CASRVDSRSTQYF. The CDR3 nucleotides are TGCGCCAGCAGGGTAGACAGTCGATCGACCCAGTACTTC.

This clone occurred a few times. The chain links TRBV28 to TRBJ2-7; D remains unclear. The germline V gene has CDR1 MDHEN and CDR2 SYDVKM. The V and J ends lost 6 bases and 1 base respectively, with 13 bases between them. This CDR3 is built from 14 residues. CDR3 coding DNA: TGTGCCAGCAGCCCCTCGACCCTTTCCTACGAGCAGTACTTC. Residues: CASSPSTLSYEQYF.

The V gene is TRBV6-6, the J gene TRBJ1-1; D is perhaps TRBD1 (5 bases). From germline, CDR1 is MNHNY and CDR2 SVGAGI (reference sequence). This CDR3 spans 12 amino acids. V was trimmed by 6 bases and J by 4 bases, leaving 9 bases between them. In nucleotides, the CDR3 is TGTGCCAGCAGCCCCAGGGCCACTGAAGCTTTCTTT. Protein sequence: CASSPRATEAFF.

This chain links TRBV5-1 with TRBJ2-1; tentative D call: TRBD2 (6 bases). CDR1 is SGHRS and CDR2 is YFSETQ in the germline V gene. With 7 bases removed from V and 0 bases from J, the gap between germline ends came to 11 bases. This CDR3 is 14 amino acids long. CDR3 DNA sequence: TGCGCCAGCGGCGGGACTTTCTCCTACAATGAGCAGTTCTTC. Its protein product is CASGGTFSYNEQFF. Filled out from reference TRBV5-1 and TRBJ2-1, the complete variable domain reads KAGVTQTPRYLIKTRGQQVTLSCSPISGHRSVSWYQQTPGQGLQFLFEYFSETQRNKGNFPGRFSGRQFSNSRSEMNVSTLELGDSALYLCASGGTFSYNEQFFGPGTRLTVL.

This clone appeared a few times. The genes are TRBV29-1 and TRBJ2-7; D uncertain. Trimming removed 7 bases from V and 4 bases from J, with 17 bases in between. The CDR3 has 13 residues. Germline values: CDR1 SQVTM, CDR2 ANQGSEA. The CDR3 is CSAARYSPYEQYF. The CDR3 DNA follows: TGCAGCGCCGCTCGGTACAGTCCATACGAGCAGTACTTC.

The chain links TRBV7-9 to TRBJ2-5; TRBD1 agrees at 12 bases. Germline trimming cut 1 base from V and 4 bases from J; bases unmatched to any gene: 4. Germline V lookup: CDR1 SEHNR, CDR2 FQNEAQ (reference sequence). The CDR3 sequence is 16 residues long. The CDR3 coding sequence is TGTGCCAGCAGCTTAGGGGACAGGGGGCGCGTAGAGACCCAGTACTTC. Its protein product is CASSLGDRGRVETQYF.

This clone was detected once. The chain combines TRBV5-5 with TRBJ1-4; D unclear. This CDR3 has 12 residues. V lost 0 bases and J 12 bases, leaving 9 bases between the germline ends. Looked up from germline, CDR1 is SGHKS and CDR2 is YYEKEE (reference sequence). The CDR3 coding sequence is TGTGCCAGCAGCTTGGCCGGGGAAGAACTGTTTTTT. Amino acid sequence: CASSLAGEELFF.

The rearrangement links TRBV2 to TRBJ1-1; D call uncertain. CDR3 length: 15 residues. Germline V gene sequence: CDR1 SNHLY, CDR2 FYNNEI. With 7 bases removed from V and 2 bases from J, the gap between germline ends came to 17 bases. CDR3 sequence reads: CASTGRLILNTEAFF. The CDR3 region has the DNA TGTGCCAGCACGGGCAGGCTGATCCTTAACACTGAAGCTTTCTTT.

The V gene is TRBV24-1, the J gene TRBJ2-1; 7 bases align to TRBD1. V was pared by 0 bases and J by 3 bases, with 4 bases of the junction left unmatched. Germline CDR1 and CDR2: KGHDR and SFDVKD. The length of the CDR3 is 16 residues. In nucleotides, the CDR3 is TGTGCCACCAGTGATTTGGGGGCAGGGGGCTACAATGAGCAGTTCTTC. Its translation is CATSDLGAGGYNEQFF.

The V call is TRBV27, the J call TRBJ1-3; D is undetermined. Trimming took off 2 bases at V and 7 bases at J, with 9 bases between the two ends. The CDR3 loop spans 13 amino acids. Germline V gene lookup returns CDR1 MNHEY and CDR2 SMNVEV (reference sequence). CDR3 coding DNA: TGTGCCAGCAGTTTAATTTTCAGCAACACCATATATTTT. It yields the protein CASSLIFSNTIYF.